This T cell receptor (beta chain) emerged from a study of regulatory T cells in long-lasting Graves disease. Time point meaning: newly diagnosed GD, antithyroid drugs for less than 3 months. Isolated PBMC RNA provided the starting material for the TCR library. In this sample, this clonotype turned up many times. V shed 5 bases and J shed 11 bases, with 21 bases lying between them. Germline loops: CDR1 MDHEN, CDR2 SYDVKM. The CDR3 contains 14 residues. Assembly of TCR beta libraries relied on iRepertoire HTBI primers together with Arm-PCR of CDR3 regions. TCRdb reprocessed the multiplex PCR reads with MiXCR, giving one entry per CDR3 protein. The sample carries under 800,000 distinct CDR3 sequences, 15% to 20% recorded once. Another study also made use of these data, one on T cells in Graves' hyperthyroidism and ophthalmopathy.

The chain employs TRBV28 and TRBJ1-1; D remains unclear. This TCR derives from a woman under 40 with Graves disease. Specimen: peripheral blood mononuclear cells (PBMCs), collected at new diagnosis, from a patient treated with antithyroid drugs. CDR3 protein: CASSRQVRAGRAFF. CDR3 sequence (DNA): TGTGCCAGCAGTCGACAAGTTAGGGCGGGTAGGGCTTTCTTT.